This T cell receptor beta chain was captured in a study of blood T cell repertoires in COVID-19. The repertoire was sequenced with immunoSEQ multiplex PCR; TCRdb's copy has only in-frame clones and lacks some. The sample consists of roughly 220,000 clones, nearly 90% of them appearing once. The germline V and J ends were trimmed by 4 bases and 3 bases, with 19 bases remaining between them. This CDR3 contains 16 residues. Germline values: CDR1 SGHRS, CDR2 YFSETQ. Sequenced: PBMCs or T cells enriched from blood (not recorded which). The V and J genes are TRBV5-1 and TRBJ1-2; TRBD1 might be the D (6 bases). The sequence derives from a man aged 30-40 years who had been exposed to COVID-19. For the CDR3, the DNA is TGCGCCAGCAGCCTAGGGACACTTAGGGACCACTATGGCTACACCTTC. Translation: CASSLGTLRDHYGYTF.